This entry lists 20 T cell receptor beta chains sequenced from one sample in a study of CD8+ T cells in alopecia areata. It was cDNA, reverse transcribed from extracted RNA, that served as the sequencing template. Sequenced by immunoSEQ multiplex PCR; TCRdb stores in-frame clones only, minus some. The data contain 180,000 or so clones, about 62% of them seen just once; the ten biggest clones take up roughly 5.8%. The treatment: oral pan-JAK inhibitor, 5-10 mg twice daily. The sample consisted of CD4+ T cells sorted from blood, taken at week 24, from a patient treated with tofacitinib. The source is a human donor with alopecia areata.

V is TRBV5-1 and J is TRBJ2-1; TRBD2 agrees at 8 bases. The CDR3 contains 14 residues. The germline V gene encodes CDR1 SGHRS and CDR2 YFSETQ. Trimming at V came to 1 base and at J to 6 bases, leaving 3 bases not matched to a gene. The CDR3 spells CASSLSGGANEQFF. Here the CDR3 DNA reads TGCGCCAGCAGCTTGTCGGGAGGGGCCAATGAGCAGTTCTTC.

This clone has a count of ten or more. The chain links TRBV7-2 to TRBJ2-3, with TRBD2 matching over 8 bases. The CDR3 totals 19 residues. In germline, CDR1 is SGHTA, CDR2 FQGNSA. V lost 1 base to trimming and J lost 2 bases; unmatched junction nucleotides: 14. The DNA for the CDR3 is TGTGCCAGCAGCTTAGTTGCCGGGGGGGCCGGTTTATTCACAGATACGCAGTATTTT. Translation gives CASSLVAGGAGLFTDTQYF.

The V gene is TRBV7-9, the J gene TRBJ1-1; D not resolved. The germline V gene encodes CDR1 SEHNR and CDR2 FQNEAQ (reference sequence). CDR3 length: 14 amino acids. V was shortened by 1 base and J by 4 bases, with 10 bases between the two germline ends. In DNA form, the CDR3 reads TGTGCCAGCAGCTTAGGGATGGTGGGCACTGAAGCTTTCTTT. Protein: CASSLGMVGTEAFF.

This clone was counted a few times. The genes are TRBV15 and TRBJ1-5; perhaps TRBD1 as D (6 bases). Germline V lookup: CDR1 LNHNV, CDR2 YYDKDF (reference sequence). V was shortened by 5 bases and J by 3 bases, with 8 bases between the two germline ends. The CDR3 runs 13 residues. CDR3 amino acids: CATSGQPNQPQHF. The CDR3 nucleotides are TGTGCCACCAGCGGACAGCCCAATCAGCCCCAGCATTTT.

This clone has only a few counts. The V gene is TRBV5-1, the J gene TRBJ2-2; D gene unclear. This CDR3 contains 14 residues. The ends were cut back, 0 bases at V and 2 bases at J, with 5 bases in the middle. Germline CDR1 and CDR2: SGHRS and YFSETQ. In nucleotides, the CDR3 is TGCGCCAGCAGCTTGGCCGCTAACACCGGGGAGCTGTTTTTT. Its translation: CASSLAANTGELFF. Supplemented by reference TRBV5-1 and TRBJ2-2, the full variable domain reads KAGVTQTPRYLIKTRGQQVTLSCSPISGHRSVSWYQQTPGQGLQFLFEYFSETQRNKGNFPGRFSGRQFSNSRSEMNVSTLELGDSALYLCASSLAANTGELFFGEGSRLTVL.

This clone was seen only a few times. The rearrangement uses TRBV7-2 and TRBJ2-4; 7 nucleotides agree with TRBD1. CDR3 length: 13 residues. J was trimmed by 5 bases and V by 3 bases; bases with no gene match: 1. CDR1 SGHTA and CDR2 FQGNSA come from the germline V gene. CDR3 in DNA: TGTGCCAGCAGCTTCGGACAGGAAAACATTCAGTACTTC. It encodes CASSFGQENIQYF.

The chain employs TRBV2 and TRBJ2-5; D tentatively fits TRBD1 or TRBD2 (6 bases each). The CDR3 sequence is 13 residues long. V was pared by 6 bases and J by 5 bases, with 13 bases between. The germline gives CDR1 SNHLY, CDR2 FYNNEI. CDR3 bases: TGTGCCAGCAGCCTGAGGGGGAGGGAGACCCAGTACTTC. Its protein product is CASSLRGRETQYF.

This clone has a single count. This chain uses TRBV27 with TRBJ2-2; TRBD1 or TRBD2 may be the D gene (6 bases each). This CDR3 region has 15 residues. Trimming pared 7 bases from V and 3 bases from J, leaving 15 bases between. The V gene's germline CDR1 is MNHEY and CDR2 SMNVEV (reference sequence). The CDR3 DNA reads TGTGCCAGCAAACTCCTGGGGGGCGACACCGGGGAGCTGTTTTTT. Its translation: CASKLLGGDTGELFF.

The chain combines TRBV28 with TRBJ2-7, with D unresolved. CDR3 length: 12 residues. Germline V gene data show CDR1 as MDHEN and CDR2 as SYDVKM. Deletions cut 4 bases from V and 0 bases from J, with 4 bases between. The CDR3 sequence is CASSSSSYEQYF. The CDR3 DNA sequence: TGTGCCAGCAGTTCGAGCTCCTACGAGCAGTACTTC.

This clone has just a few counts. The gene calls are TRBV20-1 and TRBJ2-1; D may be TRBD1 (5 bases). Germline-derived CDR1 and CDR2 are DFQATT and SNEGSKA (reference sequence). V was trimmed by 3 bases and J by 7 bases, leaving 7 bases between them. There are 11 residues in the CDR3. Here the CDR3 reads CSARTANEQFF. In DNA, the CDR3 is TGCAGTGCTAGGACAGCTAATGAGCAGTTCTTC.

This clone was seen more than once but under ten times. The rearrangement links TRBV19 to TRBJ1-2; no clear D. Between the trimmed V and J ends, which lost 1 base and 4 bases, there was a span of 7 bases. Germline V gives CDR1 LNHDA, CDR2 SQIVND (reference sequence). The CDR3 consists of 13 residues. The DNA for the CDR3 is TGTGCCAGTAGTATAGCCCCCAGCTATGGCTACACCTTC. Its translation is CASSIAPSYGYTF.

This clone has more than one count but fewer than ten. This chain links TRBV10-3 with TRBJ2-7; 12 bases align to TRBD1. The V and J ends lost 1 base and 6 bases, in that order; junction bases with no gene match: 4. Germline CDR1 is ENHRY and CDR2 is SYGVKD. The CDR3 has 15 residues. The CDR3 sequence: CAISELGQGAREQYF. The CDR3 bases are TGTGCCATCAGTGAGTTGGGACAGGGGGCTCGCGAGCAGTACTTC.

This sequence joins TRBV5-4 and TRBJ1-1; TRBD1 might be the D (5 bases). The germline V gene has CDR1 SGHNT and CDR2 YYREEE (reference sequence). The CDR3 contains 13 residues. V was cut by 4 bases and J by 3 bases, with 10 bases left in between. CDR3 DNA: TGTGCCAGCAGCGCCGACAGAGACACTGAAGCTTTCTTT. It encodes CASSADRDTEAFF.

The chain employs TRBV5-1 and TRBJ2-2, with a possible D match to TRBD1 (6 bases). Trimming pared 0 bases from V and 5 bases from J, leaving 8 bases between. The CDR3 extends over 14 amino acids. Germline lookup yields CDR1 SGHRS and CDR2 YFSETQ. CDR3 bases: TGCGCCAGCAGCTTGGGGACAGTTACCGGGGAGCTGTTTTTT. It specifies CASSLGTVTGELFF.

The CDR3 reads CASTTTRWQETQYF. CDR3 bases: TGTGCCAGTACTACGACTAGATGGCAAGAGACCCAGTACTTC. The J gene is TRBJ2-5, the V gene TRBV19; weak D call: TRBD2 (6 bases). This CDR3 comprises 14 residues. Germline CDR1 is LNHDA and CDR2 is SQIVND (reference sequence). V lost 7 bases, J lost 2 bases, and 14 bases lay in between.

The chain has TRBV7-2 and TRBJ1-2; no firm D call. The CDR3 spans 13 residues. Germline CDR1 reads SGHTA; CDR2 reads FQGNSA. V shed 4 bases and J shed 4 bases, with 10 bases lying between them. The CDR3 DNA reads TGTGCCAGCAGCTCACGGACGCTCTATGGCTACACCTTC. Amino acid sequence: CASSSRTLYGYTF.

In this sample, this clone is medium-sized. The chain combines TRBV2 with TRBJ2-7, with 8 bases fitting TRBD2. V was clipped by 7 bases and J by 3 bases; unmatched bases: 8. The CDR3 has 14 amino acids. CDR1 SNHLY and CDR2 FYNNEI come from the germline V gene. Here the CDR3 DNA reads TGTGCCAGCAATCGTGAGCGGGAGAGCTACGAGCAGTACTTC. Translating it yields CASNRERESYEQYF.

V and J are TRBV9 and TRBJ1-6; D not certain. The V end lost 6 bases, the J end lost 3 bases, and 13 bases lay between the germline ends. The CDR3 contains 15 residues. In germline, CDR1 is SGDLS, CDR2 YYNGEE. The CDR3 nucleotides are TGTGCCAGCACCCTGGGAGCACACTATAATTCACCCCTCCACTTT. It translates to CASTLGAHYNSPLHF.

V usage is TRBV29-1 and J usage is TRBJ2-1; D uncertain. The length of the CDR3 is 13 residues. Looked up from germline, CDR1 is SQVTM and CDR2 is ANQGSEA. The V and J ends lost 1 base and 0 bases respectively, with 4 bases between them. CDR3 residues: CSVEAVSYNEQFF. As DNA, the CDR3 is TGCAGCGTTGAAGCGGTCTCCTACAATGAGCAGTTCTTC.

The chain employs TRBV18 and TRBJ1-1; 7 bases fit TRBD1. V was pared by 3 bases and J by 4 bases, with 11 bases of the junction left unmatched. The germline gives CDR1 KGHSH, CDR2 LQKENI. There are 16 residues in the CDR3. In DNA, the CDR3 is TGTGCCAGCTCACCTTATGGGGGACAGCAGGGCACTGAAGCTTTCTTT. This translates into CASSPYGGQQGTEAFF.